This TCR beta chain is drawn from a study of T cell responses to AZD1222 COVID-19 vaccine. Study-level results: Two doses of AZD1222 preceded a rise in Spike-specific TCR breadth and depth. Repertoires in all cases were sampled only once the peak T cell response had passed. Mostly white British, mostly female donors; authors suggested clonal diversity may be underestimated.

From germline, CDR1 is LGHNA and CDR2 YSLEER. The CDR3 totals 15 residues. Trimming pared 1 base from V and 2 bases from J, leaving 11 bases between. Note on this clone: The antigen remains undetermined.

Assay used: immunoSEQ multiplex PCR; TCRdb lists only in-frame clones, some missing. The profile covers about 110,000 clones, with about 90% appearing a single time and around 8% taken by the ten largest. Second-dose timings of about 4 or about 12 weeks were pooled. This sequence originates from an adult who received the AZD1222 COVID-19 vaccine. Source: peripheral blood, taken 28 days after the second AZD1222 dose. The V gene is TRBV4-3, the J gene TRBJ1-2; TRBD1 is a possible D gene (6 bases). CDR3 region: CASSQGGAPNYGYTF. DNA of the CDR3: TGCGCCAGCAGCCAAGGGGGGGCGCCCAACTATGGCTACACCTTC.